Following are 17 T cell receptor beta chains from one sample sequenced in a study of control samples from healthy donors and cancer patients. Repertoires were generated with immunoSEQ multiplex PCR, while TCRdb's copy carries only in-frame clones and drops some. Of nearly 200,000 clones in the sample, about 89% were seen once. Material: blood. The receptors derive from a man under 40 in good health.

The V and J genes are TRBV2 and TRBJ1-4; D unclear. CDR3 length equals 13 residues. The germline V gene encodes CDR1 SNHLY and CDR2 FYNNEI. The V gene lost 7 bases and the J gene lost 4 bases, with 10 bases spanning the gap. CDR3 DNA sequence: TGTGCCAGCACGAGGGATTATAATGAAAAACTGTTTTTT. The encoded protein is CASTRDYNEKLFF.

This chain links TRBV12-3 or TRBV12-4 with TRBJ2-7, with no clear D. The CDR3 has 12 residues. The V end lost 5 bases, the J end lost 6 bases, and 11 bases lay between the germline ends. The CDR3, as DNA: TGTGCCAGCAGTACACAAGTGGGCGAGCAGTACTTC. It is translated as CASSTQVGEQYF.

This clone has more than one count but fewer than ten. V and J are TRBV4-1 and TRBJ2-7; D might be TRBD1 or TRBD2, each matching 5 bases. The germline CDR1 and CDR2 sequences are MGHRA and YSYEKL. Trimming took off 0 bases at V and 0 bases at J, with 9 bases between the two ends. The CDR3 is 15 amino acids. CDR3: CASSQEPGPSYEQYF. CDR3 nucleotide sequence: TGCGCCAGCAGCCAAGAGCCGGGACCCTCCTACGAGCAGTACTTC.

V gene TRBV5-1 combines with J gene TRBJ2-2; D perhaps matches TRBD1 (6 bases). Germline values: CDR1 SGHRS, CDR2 YFSETQ. This CDR3 is built from 17 residues. The ends were cut back, 0 bases at V and 0 bases at J, with 12 bases in the middle. The CDR3 bases are TGCGCCAGCAGCTTGGAAGGGGGAATTCCGAACACCGGGGAGCTGTTTTTT. It is translated as CASSLEGGIPNTGELFF. Full variable domain (rest looked up from reference TRBV5-1 and TRBJ2-2): KAGVTQTPRYLIKTRGQQVTLSCSPISGHRSVSWYQQTPGQGLQFLFEYFSETQRNKGNFPGRFSGRQFSNSRSEMNVSTLELGDSALYLCASSLEGGIPNTGELFFGEGSRLTVL.

This chain links TRBV15 with TRBJ1-2; maybe TRBD1 (5 bases). CDR3 length: 15 residues. Germline V CDR1 and CDR2: LNHNV, YYDKDF (reference sequence). V was clipped by 5 bases and J by 6 bases, with 19 bases between them. DNA for the CDR3: TGTGCCACCAGCGGCGACTCCCACGGGGGGGATGGCTACACCTTC. It is translated as CATSGDSHGGDGYTF.

This sequence joins TRBV24-1 and TRBJ2-6; 7 bases match TRBD1. The CDR3 covers 18 residues. The trim removed 3 bases at V and 0 bases at J, leaving 7 bases unmatched. In germline, CDR1 is KGHDR, CDR2 SFDVKD. CDR3 bases: TGTGCCACCAGTGATCCGGACAGGCAGTACTCTGGGGCCAACGTCCTGACTTTC. It specifies CATSDPDRQYSGANVLTF.

The V call is TRBV18, the J call TRBJ1-3; D is perhaps TRBD1 (6 bases). Trimming stripped 6 bases from V and 3 bases from J, with 15 bases between. Germline assignment: CDR1 KGHSH and CDR2 LQKENI. The CDR3 covers 15 residues. The CDR3 DNA reads as TGTGCCAGCTCCCTGGACAGTCTCCTTGGAAACACCATATATTTT. This translates into CASSLDSLLGNTIYF.

V gene TRBV14 combines with J gene TRBJ1-2; TRBD1 matches at 10 bases. Germline CDR1 reads SGHDN; CDR2 reads FVKESK. The J segment lost 4 bases and the V segment lost 4 bases, leaving 9 bases of the junction unmatched. The CDR3 has 16 amino acids. The CDR3 protein is CASSPRKTGGIYGYTF. CDR3 nucleotide sequence: TGTGCCAGCAGCCCAAGGAAGACAGGGGGCATCTATGGCTACACCTTC.

The rearrangement joins TRBV28 to TRBJ1-5, with D possibly being TRBD1 (6 bases). This CDR3 contains 16 residues. V was shortened by 5 bases and J by 0 bases, with 14 bases between the two germline ends. Germline CDR1 reads MDHEN; CDR2 reads SYDVKM. The DNA of the CDR3 is TGTGCCAGCAGTCTCCTGACAGGCTATAGCAATCAGCCCCAGCATTTT. Protein: CASSLLTGYSNQPQHF.

The J gene is TRBJ1-6, the V gene TRBV20-1, with D possibly being TRBD1 (5 bases). CDR3 length equals 14 residues. Per germline, CDR1 DFQATT and CDR2 SNEGSKA (reference sequence). The V gene lost 3 bases and the J gene lost 8 bases, with 14 bases spanning the gap. The chain's CDR3 is CSASMGRVDSPLHF. For the CDR3, the DNA is TGCAGTGCTAGTATGGGGCGCGTGGATTCACCCCTCCACTTT.

The V call is TRBV2, the J call TRBJ2-3; 10 bases are a match to TRBD1. V gave up 8 bases and J gave up 10 bases; unmatched junction bases: 18. Germline-derived CDR1 and CDR2 are SNHLY and FYNNEI. This CDR3 region has 16 residues. CDR3: CASSNPGTGASGSQYF. DNA of the CDR3: TGTGCCAGCTCCAACCCCGGGACAGGGGCCTCGGGGTCGCAGTATTTT.

V usage is TRBV2 and J usage is TRBJ1-1, with 7 nucleotides matching TRBD1. In germline, CDR1 is SNHLY, CDR2 FYNNEI. The trim removed 8 bases at V and 4 bases at J, leaving 10 bases unmatched. This CDR3 is built from 14 residues. CDR3 sequence (DNA): TGTGCCAGCCAAACCTCGGACAGGATCACTGAAGCTTTCTTT. Its protein product is CASQTSDRITEAFF.

This rearrangement joins TRBV6-5 to TRBJ1-4; D may be TRBD1 (6 bases). Germline CDR1 reads MNHEY; CDR2 reads SVGAGI. The CDR3 is made up of 13 amino acids. The V and J ends lost 6 bases and 8 bases respectively, with 13 bases between them. The CDR3 coding sequence is TGTGCCAGCAGGTCCGGGACATACGAAAAACTGTTTTTT. Its protein product is CASRSGTYEKLFF.

This chain connects TRBV7-9 to TRBJ2-7, with 10 bases fitting TRBD1. This CDR3 is 14 amino acids long. Trimming at V came to 5 bases and at J to 2 bases, leaving 3 bases not matched to a gene. The germline gives CDR1 SEHNR, CDR2 FQNEAQ (reference sequence). This CDR3 reads CASSTGQGPYEQYF. In DNA, the CDR3 is TGTGCCAGCAGCACGGGACAGGGGCCCTACGAGCAGTACTTC.

The gene calls are TRBV9 and TRBJ1-5; D gene unclear. V lost 2 bases to trimming and J lost 0 bases, with 6 bases between them. Per germline, CDR1 SGDLS and CDR2 YYNGEE. This CDR3 has 14 residues. CDR3 sequence: CASSVGSSNQPQHF. The CDR3 DNA is TGTGCCAGCAGCGTGGGAAGTAGCAATCAGCCCCAGCATTTT. Supplemented by reference TRBV9 and TRBJ1-5, the full variable domain reads DSGVTQTPKHLITATGQRVTLRCSPRSGDLSVYWYQQSLDQGLQFLIQYYNGEERAKGNILERFSAQQFPDLHSELNLSSLELGDSALYFCASSVGSSNQPQHFGDGTRLSIL.

The V gene is TRBV6-1, the J gene TRBJ1-6; no definite D call. The CDR3 sequence is 14 residues long. The V end lost 2 bases, the J end lost 9 bases, and 11 bases lay between the germline ends. Germline assignment: CDR1 MNHNS and CDR2 SASEGT. The CDR3 DNA reads as TGTGCCAGCAGTGAACTCTTGAGCCGTTCACCCCTCCACTTT. Translation: CASSELLSRSPLHF.

The gene calls are TRBV14 and TRBJ1-2; 7 positions match TRBD1. This CDR3 region has 14 residues. Germline CDR1 is SGHDN and CDR2 is FVKESK. V dropped 4 bases and J dropped 2; count of bases not matched to a gene: 4. The CDR3 protein is CASSLQGGNYGYTF. The DNA of the CDR3 is TGTGCCAGCAGCCTCCAGGGGGGGAACTATGGCTACACCTTC.